The clone carrying this T cell receptor beta chain was seen more than once but under ten times. Its antigen remains unidentified. These data originate in a study of response to subunit inactivated influenza vaccine. Study results and caveats: Each seasonal influenza vaccination recruits few new T cells, the authors suggested.

TCRdb passed the RT-PCR reads through MiXCR, listing each CDR3 protein once. Among about 530,000 distinct CDR3 sequences listed, over 10% were seen once. This specimen was PBMCs from blood, taken around seven weeks after vaccination. The receptor comes from a man over 45 who received an inactivated influenza vaccine.

The CDR3 DNA is TGCGCCAGCAGCGTTAGCGGGGAGGAGACCCAGTACTTC. It yields the protein CASSVSGEETQYF. This chain links TRBV5-1 with TRBJ2-5; 8 bases fit TRBD2. CDR3 length: 13 amino acids. CDR1 and CDR2 (germline): SGHRS, YFSETQ. V trimming: 4 bases; J trimming: 5 bases; junction bases outside the gene matches: 4. The whole variable domain, filled in from reference TRBV5-1 and TRBJ2-5, reads KAGVTQTPRYLIKTRGQQVTLSCSPISGHRSVSWYQQTPGQGLQFLFEYFSETQRNKGNFPGRFSGRQFSNSRSEMNVSTLELGDSALYLCASSVSGEETQYFGPGTRLLVL.